The 25 T cell receptor beta chains listed next were all sequenced from one sample in a study of T cell repertoires in cytomegalovirus infection. TCRdb called the reads again in MiXCR, with one record for every CDR3 protein. In the table there are under 850,000 distinct CDR3 sequences, less than 40% of which are singletons. Sequences were obtained from PBMCs. These receptors originate from a human donor in good health (CMV status not recorded). Some clones in this sample may be carry-over from other donors' samples.

This clonotype has only a few counts. The chain employs TRBV6-5 and TRBJ2-5; D is perhaps TRBD1 or TRBD2 (6 bases each). CDR3 size: 15 residues. V dropped 0 bases and J dropped 4 bases, with 12 bases sitting between them. The V gene's germline CDR1 is MNHEY and CDR2 SVGAGI. The DNA for the CDR3 is TGTGCCAGCAGTTACTCGACTGGGGGGCGAGAGACCCAGTACTTC. The encoded protein is CASSYSTGGRETQYF.

About this clonotype itself: This may arise from a read error, as a much more abundant clone is one base away. This chain joins TRBV7-2 and TRBJ1-1; D is perhaps TRBD1 (5 bases). Trimming left V 1 base short and J 6 bases short, with 9 bases between. CDR3 length equals 13 residues. CDR1 and CDR2 from the germline V gene are SGHTA and FQGNSA. CDR3 sequence (DNA): TGTGCCAGCAGCTTAGGGTGGGACCCTGAAGCTTTCTTT. Its protein product is CASSLGWDPEAFF.

Concerning this clonotype itself: The conserved final phenylalanine or tryptophan is absent from the CDR3, which likely points to a read error. The chain combines TRBV7-3 with TRBJ2-2; 8 bases align to TRBD2. The germline CDR1 and CDR2 sequences are SGHTA and FQGTGA. The CDR3 is 19 residues long. Trimming at V came to 5 bases and at J to 2 bases, leaving 16 bases not matched to a gene. The DNA of the CDR3 is TGTGCCAGCAGCCCCATGCGGGCTAGCGGGTTACTTAACACCGGGGAGCTGTTTTTG. It encodes CASSPMRASGLLNTGELFL.

J is TRBJ2-5 and V is TRBV2; D not resolved. V lost 2 bases and J lost 5, with 12 bases in between. The CDR3 is made up of 14 amino acids. CDR1 and CDR2 (germline): SNHLY, FYNNEI. The DNA for the CDR3 is TGTGCCAGCAGTGAACTGGGTCTGCGGGAGACCCAGTACTTC. Its translation: CASSELGLRETQYF.

The table lists this clonotype with many counts. The chain has TRBV12-3 or TRBV12-4 and TRBJ1-5, with D maybe TRBD1 (5 bases). V was clipped by 4 bases and J by 7 bases, with 11 bases between them. The CDR3 totals 13 residues. The CDR3 DNA reads as TGTGCCAGCAGTTCCCCAGGGTCCCAGCCCCAGCATTTT. Translating it yields CASSSPGSQPQHF.

The V gene is TRBV27, the J gene TRBJ1-2; TRBD1 is a possible D gene (6 bases). The CDR3 extends over 14 amino acids. CDR1 is MNHEY, CDR2 SMNVEV, per germline (reference sequence). Trimming left V 0 bases short and J 6 bases short, with 11 bases between. Written as DNA, the CDR3 is TGTGCCAGCAGTTTATCGAGGGGGGACAATGGCTACACCTTC. Translated: CASSLSRGDNGYTF.

The chain combines TRBV19 with TRBJ2-1; D not resolved. The tail of the sequence fits TRBJ2-7 better, so the J call may be wrong. The CDR3 has 12 amino acids. Germline lookup yields CDR1 LNHDA and CDR2 SQIVND (reference sequence). CDR3 DNA sequence: TGTGCCAGTAGAGGTCTTCTCGATGAGCAGTACTTC. This sequence encodes CASRGLLDEQYF.

The table lists this clonotype with a few counts. The rearrangement uses TRBV13 and TRBJ1-2, with a weak D call TRBD1 (5 bases). This CDR3 region has 17 residues. The germline V and J ends were trimmed by 4 bases and 4 bases, with 22 bases remaining between them. Germline values: CDR1 PRHDT, CDR2 FYEKMQ (reference sequence). This CDR3 is CASSSGWGSQGTYGYTF. The DNA for the CDR3 is TGTGCCAGCAGCTCAGGGTGGGGGTCTCAAGGGACCTATGGCTACACCTTC.

This clonotype turned up a few times. The V call is TRBV2, the J call TRBJ2-7; a possible D gene is TRBD2 (5 bases). The CDR3 length is 12 residues. Trimming removed 6 bases at V and 3 bases at J, with 9 bases between. Germline CDR1 and CDR2: SNHLY and FYNNEI. CDR3 nucleotides: TGTGCCAGCAGCGGGAACTTCTACGAGCAGTACTTC. This translates into CASSGNFYEQYF.

The chain joins TRBV6-1 to TRBJ1-1; 9 bases map to TRBD1. Germline V CDR1 and CDR2: MNHNS, SASEGT. The junction had 11 bases not matched to a gene; V was cut back by 5 bases and J by 1 base. CDR3 size: 17 residues. The CDR3, as DNA: TGTGCCAGCAGTCCCATATGGGGGGACAGGGCGAACACTGAAGCTTTCTTT. Its translation: CASSPIWGDRANTEAFF.

This clonotype came up a few times. This chain joins TRBV19 and TRBJ1-6; D gene uncertain. CDR1 is LNHDA, CDR2 SQIVND, per germline (reference sequence). CDR3 length: 14 amino acids. Trimming left V 4 bases short and J 7 bases short, with 11 bases between. CDR3 nucleotides: TGTGCCAGTAGTAAGGGCAGACCAAATTCACCCCTCCACTTT. It is translated as CASSKGRPNSPLHF.

This clonotype occurred a few times. The chain combines TRBV6-1 with TRBJ1-4, with D possibly being TRBD1 (5 bases). Germline values: CDR1 MNHNS, CDR2 SASEGT. Trimming took off 6 bases at V and 15 bases at J, with 17 bases between the two ends. This CDR3 contains 12 residues. The CDR3 DNA reads TGTGCCAGCAGGAACTGGGACGGACCCTTGTTTTTT. It translates to CASRNWDGPLFF.

The V and J genes are TRBV20-1 and TRBJ1-5, with D possibly matching TRBD1 (5 bases). Germline CDR1 DFQATT, CDR2 SNEGSKA (reference sequence). This CDR3 has 15 residues. Trimming took 6 bases from V and 4 from J, leaving 19 bases between them. The CDR3: CSARVRGATNQPQHF. CDR3 nucleotide sequence: TGCAGTGCCCGCGTCCGGGGCGCTACGAATCAGCCCCAGCATTTT.

This clonotype was counted between two and nine times. The V gene is TRBV19, the J gene TRBJ2-7, with D possibly TRBD2 on 6 matching bases. Germline CDR1 is LNHDA and CDR2 is SQIVND (reference sequence). The CDR3 has 14 residues. V dropped 6 bases and J dropped 4 bases, with 16 bases sitting between them. The CDR3 DNA follows: TGTGCCAGTAGGCCGCGGGGCGCCACTTACGAGCAGTACTTC. It specifies CASRPRGATYEQYF.

The genes are TRBV5-4 and TRBJ2-7; tentatively, D is TRBD1 (5 bases). V gave up 0 bases and J gave up 3 bases, with 16 bases separating them. The CDR3 covers 16 residues. Germline-derived CDR1 and CDR2 are SGHNT and YYREEE (reference sequence). This chain's CDR3 is CASSLGRREGDYEQYF. CDR3 nucleotide sequence: TGTGCCAGCAGCTTGGGGCGAAGGGAAGGGGACTACGAGCAGTACTTC.

The chain carries TRBV24-1 and TRBJ1-2; tentatively, D is TRBD1 (5 bases). Germline CDR1 and CDR2: KGHDR and SFDVKD. Trimming pared 4 bases from V and 3 bases from J, leaving 8 bases between. This CDR3 region has 13 residues. As DNA, the CDR3 is TGTGCCACCAGTGACCAGGGCTACTATGGCTACACCTTC. Protein product: CATSDQGYYGYTF.

This clonotype was observed a handful of times. This chain connects TRBV12-3 or TRBV12-4 to TRBJ1-1, with TRBD1 as a possible D gene (5 bases). V was clipped by 6 bases and J by 0 bases, with 11 bases between them. The CDR3 contains 14 residues. In nucleotides, the CDR3 is TGTGCCAGCAGCCGGACACCGTTGAACACTGAAGCTTTCTTT. The encoded protein is CASSRTPLNTEAFF.

The CDR3 DNA follows: TGTGCCAGCAGCCGATCGGCCAGGGCCTTCGAAGCTTTCTTT. This codes for CASSRSARAFEAFF. The chain couples TRBV6-5 to TRBJ1-1; D is possibly TRBD1 (5 bases). Trimming cost V 6 bases and J 8 bases, with 19 bases left between them. CDR1 MNHEY and CDR2 SVGAGI come from the germline V gene. The CDR3 covers 14 residues.

This clonotype was observed a handful of times. V usage is TRBV25-1 and J usage is TRBJ2-3, with D unclear. The germline gives CDR1 MGHDK, CDR2 SYGVNS. There are 11 residues in the CDR3. Trimming took 3 bases from V and 7 from J, leaving 5 bases between them. The CDR3 DNA reads as TGTGCCAGCAGTGATGCGAATACGCAGTATTTT. Translation: CASSDANTQYF.

This clonotype turned up a few times. This chain joins TRBV7-2 and TRBJ2-7, with TRBD1 as a possible D gene (6 bases). The V end was cut by 3 bases, the J end by 7 bases, with 19 bases between. Germline assignment: CDR1 SGHTA and CDR2 FQGNSA. The CDR3 has 15 residues. The CDR3 DNA reads TGTGCCAGCAGCTTGTTGGGGCTAGGGGGTCGGGAGCAGTACTTC. This encodes CASSLLGLGGREQYF.

This clonotype was seen repeatedly, ten times or more. The V call is TRBV4-2, the J call TRBJ1-6; D ambiguous. The CDR3 spans 15 residues. CDR1 is LGHNA and CDR2 is YNFKEQ in the germline V gene. The V gene lost 0 bases and the J gene lost 6 bases, with 9 bases spanning the gap. The CDR3 here is CASSQDKKSNSPLHF. The CDR3 DNA sequence: TGTGCCAGCAGCCAAGATAAGAAGAGTAATTCACCCCTCCACTTT.

This clonotype has just a few counts. The genes are TRBV3-1 and TRBJ1-1; D is unclear. Germline CDR1 and CDR2: LGHDT and YNNKEL (reference sequence). The CDR3 loop spans 14 amino acids. V lost 8 bases, J lost 1 base, and 14 bases lay in between. CDR3 sequence (DNA): TGTGCCAGCGCGACCGGAGATCAGAACACTGAAGCTTTCTTT. As protein: CASATGDQNTEAFF.

The chain has TRBV6-5 and TRBJ1-5; D is undetermined. The V gene's germline CDR1 is MNHEY and CDR2 SVGAGI. V gave up 5 bases and J gave up 2 bases, with 16 bases separating them. This CDR3 has 16 amino acids. CDR3 in DNA: TGTGCCAGCAGTGGGTACGCTGGATTGGGCAATCAGCCCCAGCATTTT. Encoded protein: CASSGYAGLGNQPQHF.

Here the CDR3 DNA reads TGTGCCAGCAGTTACGGGACAGGGTTCCACCACTACGAGCAGTACTTC. Translating gives CASSYGTGFHHYEQYF. The chain couples TRBV6-8 to TRBJ2-7; 9 positions match TRBD1. The V segment lost 2 bases and the J segment 3 bases; nucleotides outside the gene matches: 8. This CDR3 contains 16 residues. Per the germline V gene, CDR1 is MNHGY and CDR2 is SAAAGT.

The rearrangement uses TRBV7-9 and TRBJ2-1, with 7 positions matching TRBD1. Germline CDR1 and CDR2: SEHNR and FQNEAQ (reference sequence). Trimming removed 2 bases from V and 7 bases from J; junction bases left unmatched: 8. The length of the CDR3 is 15 residues. This chain's CDR3 is CASSLPRQGGNEQFF. The CDR3 DNA sequence: TGTGCCAGCAGCTTACCAAGACAGGGCGGGAATGAGCAGTTCTTC.